This TCR beta chain was identified during a study of blood T cell repertoires in COVID-19. Study context: Samples came from the United States, Italy and Spain, spanning acute and convalescent COVID-19. Sample material is recorded as cDNA or gDNA derived from T cells, B-cell-depleted T cells, or PBMCs.

This clone was observed a handful of times. CDR3 length: 13 amino acids. V was clipped by 3 bases and J by 4 bases, with 9 bases between them. Study processing details: Estimation of nucleated cell counts was performed using reference gene primer amplification. Using immunoSEQ multiplex PCR, the repertoire was profiled, and TCRdb retains in-frame clones only, with some absent. For V, J and clone size, that table is used; D and trimming come from the DNA. Seen here are about 410,000 clones, 70% to 90% observed once, and the top ten hold roughly 1.4%. This TCR was sampled from a woman aged 30 to 39 with active or convalescent COVID-19. The V gene is TRBV12-3 or TRBV12-4, the J gene TRBJ1-1; the D gene is possibly TRBD1 (5 bases). Source material: peripheral blood. The CDR3 region is CASSLEGFTEAFF. The CDR3 nucleotides are TGTGCCAGCAGTTTGGAGGGGTTCACTGAAGCTTTCTTT.